This TCR beta chain was recorded in a study of beta chain features in type 1 diabetes. Trimming stripped 7 bases from V and 1 base from J, with 8 bases between. The CDR3 runs 13 residues. Per germline, CDR1 LNHDA and CDR2 SQIVND (reference sequence). With regard to this clone: The antigen is unknown.

Study conclusions and caveats: Across all four CD4+ subsets, people with type 1 diabetes showed modestly shorter TCRB CDR3s.

Expressed TCRB transcripts were sequenced because the entire RNA isolate underwent reverse transcription. Clones were sequenced by immunoSEQ multiplex PCR, and TCRdb holds only the in-frame ones, with some missing. The sample yields over 150,000 clones, 7.5% to 9.5% seen once. Sequencing was carried out using central memory CD4+ T cells from blood. This receptor was obtained from a woman between 18 and 30 years old with type 1 diabetes. V and J are TRBV19 and TRBJ2-1, with D possibly being TRBD2 (5 bases). DNA of the CDR3: TGTGCCAGTAAAGGGAGATCCTACAATGAGCAGTTCTTC. Translation: CASKGRSYNEQFF. The full variable domain, in which reference TRBV19 and TRBJ2-1 provide the parts outside the CDR3, is DGGITQSPKYLFRKEGQNVTLSCEQNLNHDAMYWYRQDPGQGLRLIYYSQIVNDFQKGDIAEGYSVSREKKESFPLTVTSAQKNPTAFYLCASKGRSYNEQFFGPGTRLTVL.